What follows is one T cell receptor (beta chain) and its context. The method was immunoSEQ multiplex PCR; TCRdb's version includes in-frame clones alone and lacks a portion of them. In the table there are 100,000 or so clones, 87% of which are singletons. CDR3 length: 13 residues. With 3 bases removed from V and 3 bases from J, the gap between germline ends came to 9 bases. The V gene's germline CDR1 is LGHDT and CDR2 YNNKEL (reference sequence). This specimen belongs to a study of T cell responses to AZD1222 COVID-19 vaccine. This TCR was recovered from an adult in good health. The material sequenced was peripheral blood, taken on day 0 of AZD1222 vaccination. The chain recombines TRBV3-1 (or the pseudogene TRBV3-2) with TRBJ2-7, with D hard to call. The CDR3 region is CASSHAGDYEQYF. CDR3 nucleotides: TGTGCCAGCAGCCATGCTGGGGACTACGAGCAGTACTTC.